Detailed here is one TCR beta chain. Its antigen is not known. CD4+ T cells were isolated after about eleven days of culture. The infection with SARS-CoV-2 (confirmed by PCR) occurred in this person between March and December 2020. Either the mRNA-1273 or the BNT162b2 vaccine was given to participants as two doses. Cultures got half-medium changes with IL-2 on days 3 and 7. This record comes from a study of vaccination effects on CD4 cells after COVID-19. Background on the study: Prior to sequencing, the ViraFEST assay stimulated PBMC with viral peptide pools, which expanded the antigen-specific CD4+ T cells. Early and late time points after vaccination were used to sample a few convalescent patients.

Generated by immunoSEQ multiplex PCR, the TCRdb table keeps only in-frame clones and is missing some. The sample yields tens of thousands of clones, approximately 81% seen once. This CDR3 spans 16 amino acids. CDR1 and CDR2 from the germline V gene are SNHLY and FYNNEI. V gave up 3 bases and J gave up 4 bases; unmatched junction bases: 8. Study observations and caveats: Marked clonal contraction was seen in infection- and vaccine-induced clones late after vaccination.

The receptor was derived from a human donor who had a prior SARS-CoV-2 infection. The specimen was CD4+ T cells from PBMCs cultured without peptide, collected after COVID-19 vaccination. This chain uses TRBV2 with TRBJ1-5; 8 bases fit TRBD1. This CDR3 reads CASSDGQGAPNQPQHF. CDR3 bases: TGTGCCAGCAGTGACGGCCAGGGGGCTCCGAATCAGCCCCAGCATTTT. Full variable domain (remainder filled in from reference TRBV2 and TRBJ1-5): EPEVTQTPSHQVTQMGQEVILRCVPISNHLYFYWYRQILGQKVEFLVSFYNNEISEKSEIFDDQFSVERPDGSNFTLKIRSTKLEDSAMYFCASSDGQGAPNQPQHFGDGTRLSIL.